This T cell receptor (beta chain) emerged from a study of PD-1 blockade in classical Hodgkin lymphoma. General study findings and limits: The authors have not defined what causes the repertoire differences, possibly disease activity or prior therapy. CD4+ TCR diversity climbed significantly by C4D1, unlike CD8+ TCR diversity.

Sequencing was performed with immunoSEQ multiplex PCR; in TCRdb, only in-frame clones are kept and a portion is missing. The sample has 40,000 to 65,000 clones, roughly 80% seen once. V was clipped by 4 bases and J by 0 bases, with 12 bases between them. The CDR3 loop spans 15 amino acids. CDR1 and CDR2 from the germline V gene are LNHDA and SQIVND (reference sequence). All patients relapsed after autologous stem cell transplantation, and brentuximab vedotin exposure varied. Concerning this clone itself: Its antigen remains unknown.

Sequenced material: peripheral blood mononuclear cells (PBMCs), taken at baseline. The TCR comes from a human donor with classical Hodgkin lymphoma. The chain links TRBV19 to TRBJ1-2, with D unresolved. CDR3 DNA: TGTGCCAGTAGTACCCAGGCTAATCCTAACTATGGCTACACCTTC. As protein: CASSTQANPNYGYTF. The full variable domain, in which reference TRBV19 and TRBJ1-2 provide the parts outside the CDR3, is DGGITQSPKYLFRKEGQNVTLSCEQNLNHDAMYWYRQDPGQGLRLIYYSQIVNDFQKGDIAEGYSVSREKKESFPLTVTSAQKNPTAFYLCASSTQANPNYGYTFGSGTRLTVV.